The clone carrying this T cell receptor (beta chain) occurred many times. As yet, its antigen is unknown. The data stem from a study of response to subunit inactivated influenza vaccine. The study, taken as a whole, reports: Authors suggested few new T cells are recruited by each seasonal influenza vaccination.

This CDR3 has 12 residues. V was cut by 6 bases and J by 3 bases, with 12 bases left in between. Germline loops: CDR1 SQVTM, CDR2 ANQGSEA. TCRdb re-called the RT-PCR reads through MiXCR, storing one row per CDR3 protein. The sample contains approximately 700,000 distinct CDR3 sequences, approximately 15% of which appear only once. The chain joins TRBV29-1 to TRBJ2-7; D call uncertain. This clonotype was obtained from a man aged 45-65 years who received an inactivated influenza vaccine. This sample comprised PBMCs from blood, obtained around two weeks before vaccination. This CDR3 reads CSVRTDLYEQYF. CDR3 nucleotides: TGCAGCGTGCGGACGGACCTCTACGAGCAGTACTTC.